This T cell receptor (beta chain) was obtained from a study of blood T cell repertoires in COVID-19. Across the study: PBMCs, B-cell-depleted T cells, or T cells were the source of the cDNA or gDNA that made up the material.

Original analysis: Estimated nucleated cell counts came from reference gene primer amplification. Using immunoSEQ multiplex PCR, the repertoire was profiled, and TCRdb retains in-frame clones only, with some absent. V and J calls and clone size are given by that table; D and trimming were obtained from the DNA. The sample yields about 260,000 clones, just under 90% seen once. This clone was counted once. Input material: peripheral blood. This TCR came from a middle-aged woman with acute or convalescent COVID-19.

The CDR3: CASGDRGGTEAFF. CDR3 DNA sequence: TGCGCCAGCGGAGACAGGGGTGGCACTGAAGCTTTCTTT. The V call is TRBV5-1, the J call TRBJ1-1; 8 bases fit TRBD1. V shed 7 bases and J 4 bases; nucleotides not matched to a gene: 6. The CDR3 length is 13 residues. Per germline, CDR1 SGHRS and CDR2 YFSETQ.